The entry below describes one TCR beta chain. Its specificity is not known. The cDNA was produced through 5'RACE with 10-nucleotide random UMIs. Using its own MiXCR run on the 5' RACE reads, TCRdb lists one record per CDR3 protein. The sample shows roughly 67,000 distinct CDR3 sequences, around 4% of them seen only once. The ends were cut back, 6 bases at V and 2 bases at J, with 7 bases in the middle. This CDR3 spans 12 amino acids. Germline V gene sequence: CDR1 MDHEN, CDR2 SYDVKM. This entry belongs to a study of neurological immune-mediated disorders. Findings of the study overall: In HTLV-1-associated myelopathy, TCR clonal expansion was greatest, and in multiple sclerosis it was least, below healthy controls. It was the repertoires of 18 of 34 multiple sclerosis patients that phylogenetic grouping placed in one related-CDR3 cluster, which is a possible signature.

The V gene is TRBV28, the J gene TRBJ2-5; D gene unclear. This clonotype originated in a man aged 45-65 years with multiple sclerosis. The sequenced sample consisted of PBMCs. The CDR3 nucleotides read TGTGCCAGCAGCTCGAAACAAGAGACCCAGTACTTC. Translation gives CASSSKQETQYF.